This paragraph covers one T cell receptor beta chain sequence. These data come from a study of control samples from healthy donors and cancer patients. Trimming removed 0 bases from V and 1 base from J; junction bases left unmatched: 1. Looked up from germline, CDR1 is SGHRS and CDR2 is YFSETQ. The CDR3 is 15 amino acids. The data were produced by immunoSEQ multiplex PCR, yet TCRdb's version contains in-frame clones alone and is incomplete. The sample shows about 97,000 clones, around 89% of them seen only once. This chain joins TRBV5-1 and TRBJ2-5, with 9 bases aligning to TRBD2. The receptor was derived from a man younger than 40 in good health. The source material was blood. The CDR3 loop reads CASSLGGGGQETQYF. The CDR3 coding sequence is TGCGCCAGCAGCTTGGGCGGGGGGGGCCAAGAGACCCAGTACTTC.